This note documents a single T cell receptor beta chain sequence. This clone's antigen is unknown. Base qualities are not at hand, and no much larger clone is one base apart. According to the study, the label for this sample's time point signals: about 28 days (+/-7) after the second vaccine dose. Because spike-specific TCR depth and breadth did not differ between the two schedules, AZD1222 recipients who got a second dose at roughly 4 weeks were pooled with those who got a second dose at roughly 12 weeks. Vaccinee samples came from UK trials COV001 and COV002, including a single-blind randomized controlled phase 2/3 trial of AZD1222 (ChAdOx1 nCoV-19) in healthy adults. For TCRbeta chain sequencing, PBMC samples were collected from trial participants at day 0 and at day 28 after the second dose. Relative to germline, V is 2 bases shorter and J is 3 bases shorter, with 16 bases between their ends. The CDR3 starts with the cysteine, ends with the phenylalanine, and has 16 residues. The sequence is cut down to CDR3 DNA, 48 bases in frame from base 1. CDR1 and CDR2, per the germline V gene (reference sequence), are LGHDT and YNNKEL.

The CDR3 regions of human TCRbeta chains were analyzed by immunosequencing. In the authors' own workflow: Repertoire TCRs were matched against a reference library of SARS-CoV-2-specific TCRs generated with the MIRA antigen-specificity platform. Breadth meant the fraction of unique TCRs that were SARS-CoV-2-associated, whereas depth meant the fraction of total T cells that were SARS-CoV-2-associated. Using the MIRA data, each spike-specific TCR was assigned both to the spike region to which the TCR was reactive and to a CD4 or CD8 class. Log10-transformed breadth and depth values were compared by one-way ANOVA with Sidak's multiple comparisons tests. Imported from immuneACCESS, the table was reduced by TCRdb to in-frame sequences with V and J called. These copies leave out some clones; in studies compared against another copy, an unresolved V gene accounts for under half, and the cause of the remainder is not known. That table supplies the V and J calls and clone size; D and trimming were determined from the DNA. Recorded for this sample are over 150,000 clones; around nine tenths of them occurred a single time. The ten largest clones represent 4% to 4.5% of the sample.

This entry comes from a study of T cell responses to AZD1222 COVID-19 vaccine (dated by TCRdb to the early 2020s). Some background on the complete study: A total of more than 230 trial participants underwent TCR sequencing, of whom 200 to 220 received two doses of AZD1222 and some 25 received two doses of the MenACWY control vaccine. Enrollment into the trials was organized by age into subgroups of 18-55, 56-69 and 70-plus years, and those subgroups contained about 160, 30 and 59 TCR-sequenced participants, respectively. General findings and caveats noted by the study authors: Because no day 14 peak-response samples were available, repertoires were characterized only after the peak T cell response. Nearly half of unique spike-specific TCRs reportedly recognized epitopes outside regions mutated in the B.1.351 and B.1.1.7 variants. In the small 56-69-year group, the increase in depth fell short of significance, most likely because of low power. A significant rise in spike-specific TCR breadth and depth was observed after two AZD1222 doses relative to day 0 and relative to MenACWY recipients. Participants were mostly white British, with more females than males. The authors suggested clonal diversity may have been underestimated. Conclusions about previously exposed vaccinees were limited because only five to seven AZD1222 recipients were SARS-CoV-2 seropositive at baseline. The vaccine-associated CD4 TCRs covered the entire spike protein, and the dominant responses fell in regions 160-218 and 743-854.

This TCR was recovered from an adult who received the AZD1222 COVID-19 vaccine. This chain is built from TRBV3-1 (or the pseudogene TRBV3-2) and TRBJ1-2, with the D gene not confidently named. The sequenced sample was peripheral blood, obtained 28 days after the second AZD1222 dose. This receptor has the CDR3 CASSQNRAGADYGYTF. The DNA reads TGTGCCAGCAGCCAAAATAGGGCAGGCGCGGACTATGGCTACACCTTC.